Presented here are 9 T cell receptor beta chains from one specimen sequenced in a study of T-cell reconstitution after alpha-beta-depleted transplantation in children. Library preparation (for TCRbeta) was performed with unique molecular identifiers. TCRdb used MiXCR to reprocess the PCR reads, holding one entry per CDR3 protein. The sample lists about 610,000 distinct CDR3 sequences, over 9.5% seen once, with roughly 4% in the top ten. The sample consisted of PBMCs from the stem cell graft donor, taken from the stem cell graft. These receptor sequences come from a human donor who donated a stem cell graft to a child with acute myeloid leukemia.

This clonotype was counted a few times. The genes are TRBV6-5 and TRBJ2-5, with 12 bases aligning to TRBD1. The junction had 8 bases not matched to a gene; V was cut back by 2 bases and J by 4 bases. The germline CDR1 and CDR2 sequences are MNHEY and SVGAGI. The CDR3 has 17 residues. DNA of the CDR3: TGTGCCAGCAGTTACGGGGACAGGGGGCTAGCGGGAGAGACCCAGTACTTC. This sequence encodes CASSYGDRGLAGETQYF.

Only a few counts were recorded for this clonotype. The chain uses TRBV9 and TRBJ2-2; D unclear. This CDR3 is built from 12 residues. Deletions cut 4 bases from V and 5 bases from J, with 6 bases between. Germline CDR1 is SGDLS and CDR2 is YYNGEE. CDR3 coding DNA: TGTGCCAGCAGCTATCAAACCGGGGAGCTGTTTTTT. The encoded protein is CASSYQTGELFF. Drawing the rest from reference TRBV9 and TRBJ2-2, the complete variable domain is DSGVTQTPKHLITATGQRVTLRCSPRSGDLSVYWYQQSLDQGLQFLIQYYNGEERAKGNILERFSAQQFPDLHSELNLSSLELGDSALYFCASSYQTGELFFGEGSRLTVL.

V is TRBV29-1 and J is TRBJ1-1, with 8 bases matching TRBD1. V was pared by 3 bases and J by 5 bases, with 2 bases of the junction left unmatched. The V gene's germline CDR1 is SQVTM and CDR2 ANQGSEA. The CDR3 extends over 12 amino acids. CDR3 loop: CSVEQGATEAFF. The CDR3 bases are TGCAGCGTTGAGCAGGGGGCAACTGAAGCTTTCTTT.

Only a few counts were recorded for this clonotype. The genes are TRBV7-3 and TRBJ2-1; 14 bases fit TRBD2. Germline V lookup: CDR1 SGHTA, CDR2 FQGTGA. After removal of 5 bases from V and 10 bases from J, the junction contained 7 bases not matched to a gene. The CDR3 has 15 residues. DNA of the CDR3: TGTGCCAGCAGCCCCGGACTAGCGGGAGGTAGCGAGCAGTTCTTC. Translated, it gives CASSPGLAGGSEQFF. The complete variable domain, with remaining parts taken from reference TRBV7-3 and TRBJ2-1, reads GAGVSQTPSNKVTEKGKYVELRCDPISGHTALYWYRQSLGQGPEFLIYFQGTGAADDSGLPNDRFFAVRPEGSVSTLKIQRTERGDSAVYLCASSPGLAGGSEQFFGPGTRLTVL.

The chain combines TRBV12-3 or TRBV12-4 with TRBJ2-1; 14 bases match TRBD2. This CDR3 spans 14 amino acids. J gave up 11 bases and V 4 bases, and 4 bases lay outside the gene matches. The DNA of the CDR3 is TGTGCCAGCAGTTGGGGACTAGCGGGAGTTCAGCAGTTCTTC. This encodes CASSWGLAGVQQFF.

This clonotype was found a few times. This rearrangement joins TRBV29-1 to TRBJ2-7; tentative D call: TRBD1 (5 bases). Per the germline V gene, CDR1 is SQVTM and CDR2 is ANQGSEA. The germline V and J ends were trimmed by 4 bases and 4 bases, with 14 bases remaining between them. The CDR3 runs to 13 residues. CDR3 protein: CSVAGFGIYEQYF. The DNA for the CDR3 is TGCAGCGTTGCAGGGTTTGGTATATACGAGCAGTACTTC.

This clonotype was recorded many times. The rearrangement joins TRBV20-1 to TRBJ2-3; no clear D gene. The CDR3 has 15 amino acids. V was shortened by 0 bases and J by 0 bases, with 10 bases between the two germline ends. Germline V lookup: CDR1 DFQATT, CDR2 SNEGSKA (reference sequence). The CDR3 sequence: CSARDLRASTDTQYF. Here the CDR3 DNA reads TGCAGTGCTAGAGATCTTAGGGCTAGCACAGATACGCAGTATTTT.

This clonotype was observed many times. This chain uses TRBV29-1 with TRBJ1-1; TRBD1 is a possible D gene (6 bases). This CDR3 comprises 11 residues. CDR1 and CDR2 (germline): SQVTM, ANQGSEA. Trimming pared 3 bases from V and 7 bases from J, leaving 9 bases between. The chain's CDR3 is CSVDGGNEAFF. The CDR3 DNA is TGCAGCGTTGACGGGGGCAATGAAGCTTTCTTT.

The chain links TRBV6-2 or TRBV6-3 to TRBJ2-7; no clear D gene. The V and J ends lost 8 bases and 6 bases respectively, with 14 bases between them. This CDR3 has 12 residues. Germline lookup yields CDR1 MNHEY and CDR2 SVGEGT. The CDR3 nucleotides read TGTGCCAGCCTCTTTGGGCATGGCGAGCAGTACTTC. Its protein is CASLFGHGEQYF.